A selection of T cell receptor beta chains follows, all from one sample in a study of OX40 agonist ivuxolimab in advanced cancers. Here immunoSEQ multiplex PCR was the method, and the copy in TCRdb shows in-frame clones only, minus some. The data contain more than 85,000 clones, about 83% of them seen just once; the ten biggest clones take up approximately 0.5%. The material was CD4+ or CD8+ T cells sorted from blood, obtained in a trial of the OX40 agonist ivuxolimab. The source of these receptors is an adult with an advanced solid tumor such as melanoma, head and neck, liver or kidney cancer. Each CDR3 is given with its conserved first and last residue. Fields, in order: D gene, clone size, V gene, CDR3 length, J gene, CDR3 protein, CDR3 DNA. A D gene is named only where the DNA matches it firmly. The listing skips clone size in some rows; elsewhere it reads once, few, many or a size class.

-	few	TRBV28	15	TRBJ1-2	CASSPENRPPHGYTF	TGTGCCAGCAGTCCCGAGAACAGGCCCCCCCATGGCTACACCTTC
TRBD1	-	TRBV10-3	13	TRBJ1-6	CAAQQGRNSPLHF	TGTGCCGCGCAACAGGGGCGAAATTCACCCCTCCACTTT
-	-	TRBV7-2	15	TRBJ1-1	CASSLQSTVNTEAFF	TGTGCCAGCAGCTTACAATCGACGGTTAACACTGAAGCTTTCTTT
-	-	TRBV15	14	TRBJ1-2	CATSDTVEIHGYTF	TGTGCCACCAGCGACACGGTGGAGATCCATGGCTACACCTTC
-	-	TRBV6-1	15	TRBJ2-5	CASSEPGQPQETQYF	TGTGCCAGCAGTGAACCTGGACAGCCTCAAGAGACCCAGTACTTC
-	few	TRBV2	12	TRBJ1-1	CASTIRDTEAFF	TGTGCCAGCACAATCAGGGACACTGAAGCTTTCTTT
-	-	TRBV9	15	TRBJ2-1	CASSVGPGVNNEQFF	TGTGCCAGCAGCGTAGGCCCGGGGGTAAACAATGAGCAGTTCTTC
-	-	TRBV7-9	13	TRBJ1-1	CASSFRDRPEAFF	TGTGCCAGCAGCTTCAGGGATAGGCCTGAAGCTTTCTTT
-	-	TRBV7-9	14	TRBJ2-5	CASSAWGVGETQYF	TGTGCCAGCAGCGCCTGGGGGGTCGGGGAGACCCAGTACTTC
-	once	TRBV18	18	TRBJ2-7	CASSPPFLGTKTPYEQYF	TGTGCCAGCTCACCACCATTCTTAGGGACAAAGACCCCCTACGAGCAGTACTTC
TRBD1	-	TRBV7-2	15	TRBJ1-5	CASSQGTGRDQPQHF	TGTGCCAGCAGCCAAGGGACAGGCCGTGATCAGCCCCAGCATTTT
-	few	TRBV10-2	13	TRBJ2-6	CASSVAVGNVLTF	TGCGCCAGCAGTGTGGCAGTCGGCAACGTCCTGACTTTC
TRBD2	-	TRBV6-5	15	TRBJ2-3	CASRGLAGGPDTQYF	TGTGCCAGCAGAGGACTAGCGGGGGGGCCAGATACGCAGTATTTT
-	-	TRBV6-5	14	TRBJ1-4	CASSESGGVEKLFF	TGTGCCAGCAGTGAGTCGGGAGGCGTTGAAAAACTGTTTTTT
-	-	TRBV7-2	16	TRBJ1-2	CASSLVRSGASDGYTF	TGTGCCAGCAGCTTAGTTCGTTCTGGGGCATCGGATGGCTACACCTTC
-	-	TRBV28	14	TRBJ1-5	CASTIGTAERPQHF	TGTGCCAGCACAATCGGGACGGCCGAGAGGCCCCAGCATTTT
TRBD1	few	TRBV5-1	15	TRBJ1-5	CASSPGQGVGQPQHF	TGCGCCAGCAGCCCCGGACAGGGTGTCGGTCAGCCCCAGCATTTT
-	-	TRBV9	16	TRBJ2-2	CASSASGTAVPGELFF	TGTGCCAGCAGCGCTTCCGGGACCGCGGTACCCGGGGAGCTGTTTTTT
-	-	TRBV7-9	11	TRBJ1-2	CASTLSHGYTF	TGTGCCAGCACCTTATCTCATGGCTACACCTTC
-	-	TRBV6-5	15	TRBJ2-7	CASSYDPGTAYEQYF	TGTGCCAGCAGTTACGATCCAGGCACGGCCTACGAGCAGTACTTC
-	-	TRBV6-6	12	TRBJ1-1	CASSTLAGWAFF	TGTGCCAGCAGTACCCTGGCAGGATGGGCTTTCTTT
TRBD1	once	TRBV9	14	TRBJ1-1	CASSAGTGGLEAFF	TGTGCCAGCAGCGCCGGGACAGGGGGCTTAGAGGCTTTCTTT
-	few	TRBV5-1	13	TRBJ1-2	CASSLARAYGYTF	TGCGCCAGCAGCTTGGCCAGGGCTTATGGCTACACCTTC
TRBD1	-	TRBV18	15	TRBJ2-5	CASSSNTGVRETQYF	TGTGCCAGCTCATCAAATACAGGGGTACGAGAGACCCAGTACTTC
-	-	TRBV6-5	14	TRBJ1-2	CASSRDTQNYGYTF	TGTGCCAGCAGTAGGGACACACAAAACTATGGCTACACCTTC
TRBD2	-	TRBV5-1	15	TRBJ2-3	CASQGLAGTGGTQYF	TGCGCCAGCCAAGGACTAGCGGGGACCGGAGGTACGCAGTATTTT
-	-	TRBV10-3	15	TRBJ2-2	CAISAGGSGTGELFF	TGTGCCATCAGTGCAGGGGGGTCGGGCACCGGGGAGCTGTTTTTT
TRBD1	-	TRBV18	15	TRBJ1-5	CASSQHDRGLGPQHF	TGTGCCAGCTCACAGCACGACAGGGGGCTAGGGCCCCAGCATTTT
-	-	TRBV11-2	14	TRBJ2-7	CASIPVGSSYEQYF	TGTGCCAGCATCCCTGTCGGGAGCTCCTACGAGCAGTACTTC
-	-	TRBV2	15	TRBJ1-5	CASSDDQGSNQPQHF	TGTGCCAGCAGTGATGACCAGGGGAGCAATCAGCCCCAGCATTTT
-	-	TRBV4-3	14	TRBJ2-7	CASSQALRFYEQYF	TGCGCCAGCAGCCAAGCGTTAAGGTTTTACGAGCAGTACTTC
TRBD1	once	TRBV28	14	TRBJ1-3	CASSLVGGGNTIYF	TGTGCCAGCAGTTTAGTAGGGGGCGGAAACACCATATATTTT
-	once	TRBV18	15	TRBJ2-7	CASSPSTDPSYEQYF	TGTGCCAGCTCACCTAGCACAGACCCATCCTACGAGCAGTACTTC
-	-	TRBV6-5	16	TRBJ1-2	CASSYSAVSWDYGYTF	TGTGCCAGCAGTTACTCAGCAGTCTCGTGGGACTATGGCTACACCTTC
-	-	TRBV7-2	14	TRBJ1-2	CASTPGGVDYGYTF	TGTGCCAGCACCCCTGGGGGGGTAGACTATGGCTACACCTTC
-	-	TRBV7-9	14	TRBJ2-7	CASSLVQGPLEQYF	TGTGCCAGCAGCTTAGTGCAGGGGCCTCTCGAGCAGTACTTC
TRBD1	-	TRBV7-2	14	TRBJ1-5	CASSQTQGYQPQHF	TGTGCCAGCAGTCAGACACAGGGGTATCAGCCCCAGCATTTT